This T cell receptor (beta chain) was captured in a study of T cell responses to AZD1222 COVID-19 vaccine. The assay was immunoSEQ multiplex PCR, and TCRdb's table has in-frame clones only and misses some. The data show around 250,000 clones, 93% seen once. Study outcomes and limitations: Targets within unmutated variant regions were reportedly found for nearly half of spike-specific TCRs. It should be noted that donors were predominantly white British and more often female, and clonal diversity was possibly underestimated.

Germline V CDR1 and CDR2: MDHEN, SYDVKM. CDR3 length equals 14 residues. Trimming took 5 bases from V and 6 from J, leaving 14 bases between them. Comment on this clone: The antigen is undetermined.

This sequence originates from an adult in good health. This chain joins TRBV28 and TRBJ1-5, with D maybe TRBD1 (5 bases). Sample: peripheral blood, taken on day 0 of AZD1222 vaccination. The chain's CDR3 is CASSPTGVPQPQHF. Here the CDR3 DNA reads TGTGCCAGCAGTCCAACAGGAGTCCCTCAGCCCCAGCATTTT. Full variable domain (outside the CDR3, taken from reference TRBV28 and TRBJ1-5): DVKVTQSSRYLVKRTGEKVFLECVQDMDHENMFWYRQDPGLGLRLIYFSYDVKMKEKGDIPEGYSVSREKKERFSLILESASTNQTSMYLCASSPTGVPQPQHFGDGTRLSIL.